Following are 20 T cell receptor beta chains from one sample sequenced in a study of blood T cell repertoires in COVID-19. The repertoire was sequenced with immunoSEQ multiplex PCR; TCRdb's copy has only in-frame clones and lacks some. The sample shows nearly 60,000 clones, around 91% of them seen only once. The sequenced sample consisted of peripheral blood. Source of these receptors: a man aged 55-75 years with active COVID-19.

The rearrangement joins TRBV11-3 to TRBJ1-4; D unresolved. CDR1 and CDR2 from the germline V gene are SGHNT and YENEEA. Trimming shortened V by 2 bases and J by 6 bases, and 16 bases separated the two germline ends. The CDR3 has 16 amino acids. Written as DNA, the CDR3 is TGTGCCAGCAGCTTAAGTGGGGAGGGCCGGCATGAAAAACTGTTTTTT. As protein: CASSLSGEGRHEKLFF.

This chain links TRBV5-1 with TRBJ1-2; 9 bases align to TRBD1. The CDR3 has 16 amino acids. Germline values: CDR1 SGHRS, CDR2 YFSETQ. Losses at the gene ends were 0 bases for V and 8 bases for J; bases not matched to a gene: 11. CDR3 nucleotide sequence: TGCGCCAGCAGCTTGGCCCGACCGGGACAGGGCGGAGGCTACACCTTC. Translating gives CASSLARPGQGGGYTF.

The V gene is TRBV7-9, the J gene TRBJ2-2; D gene unclear. Germline V lookup: CDR1 SEHNR, CDR2 FQNEAQ (reference sequence). V was pared by 8 bases and J by 7 bases, with 5 bases between. This CDR3 has 10 amino acids. CDR3 bases: TGTGCCAGCTCGGGCGGGGAGCTGTTTTTT. The encoded protein is CASSGGELFF. Variable domain in full (rest from reference TRBV7-9 and TRBJ2-2): DTGVSQNPRHKITKRGQNVTFRCDPISEHNRLYWYRQTLGQGPEFLTYFQNEAQLEKSRLLSDRFSAERPKGSFSTLEIQRTEQGDSAMYLCASSGGELFFGEGSRLTVL.

The chain uses TRBV12-3 or TRBV12-4 and TRBJ1-2, with D maybe TRBD1 (5 bases). CDR3 length: 12 residues. Trimming stripped 2 bases from V and 6 bases from J, with 7 bases between. CDR3 sequence (DNA): TGTGCCAGCAGTTTACAGGGTAATGGCTACACCTTC. Residues: CASSLQGNGYTF.

V is TRBV6-6 and J is TRBJ1-6, with unresolved D. The CDR3 is 15 amino acids. V dropped 0 bases and J dropped 10 bases, with 13 bases sitting between them. CDR1 MNHNY and CDR2 SVGAGI come from the germline V gene (reference sequence). The CDR3 region is CASSYSMRAGSPLHF. CDR3 sequence (DNA): TGTGCCAGCAGTTACTCGATGAGGGCGGGGTCACCCCTCCACTTT.

The chain carries TRBV27 and TRBJ2-7, with 9 bases identical to TRBD1. Per germline, CDR1 MNHEY and CDR2 SMNVEV (reference sequence). The trim removed 4 bases at V and 2 bases at J, leaving 6 bases unmatched. The CDR3 has 15 amino acids. The DNA for the CDR3 is TGTGCCAGCAGTTCTAACAGGGGGCCGCCCTACGAGCAGTACTTC. Protein: CASSSNRGPPYEQYF.

The J gene is TRBJ1-1, the V gene TRBV7-9, with TRBD1 as a possible D gene (6 bases). Germline lookup yields CDR1 SEHNR and CDR2 FQNEAQ (reference sequence). V was pared by 5 bases and J by 1 base, with 14 bases between. The CDR3 length is 15 residues. The CDR3 coding sequence is TGTGCCAGCAGCCCACCAGGACAGAAGAACACTGAAGCTTTCTTT. Translation: CASSPPGQKNTEAFF.

This chain joins TRBV30 and TRBJ2-7, with D tentatively TRBD1 (5 bases). The germline gives CDR1 GTSNPN, CDR2 SVGIG (reference sequence). CDR3 length: 12 residues. With 2 bases removed from V and 5 bases from J, the gap between germline ends came to 10 bases. The CDR3 protein is CAWSRQIHEQYF. CDR3 nucleotides: TGTGCCTGGAGTCGACAGATCCACGAGCAGTACTTC.

This rearrangement joins TRBV5-1 to TRBJ2-7; 8 bases match TRBD1. The V gene's germline CDR1 is SGHRS and CDR2 YFSETQ. CDR3 length: 15 amino acids. Unmatched junction bases numbered 9, after V lost 4 bases and J lost 3 bases. CDR3 protein: CASSLDRGVSYEQYF. DNA of the CDR3: TGCGCCAGCAGCCTAGACAGGGGTGTAAGCTACGAGCAGTACTTC.

This clone appeared once. For the CDR3, the DNA is TGTGCCAGCAGAATAGGGGATCTCGGCACCGGGGAGCTGTTTTTT. Translated: CASRIGDLGTGELFF. The chain uses TRBV11-2 and TRBJ2-2, with D perhaps TRBD1 (5 bases). Germline V CDR1 and CDR2: SGHAT, FQNNGV. The CDR3 spans 15 residues. Trimming left V 6 bases short and J 4 bases short, with 15 bases between.

This clone was detected once. This sequence joins TRBV28 and TRBJ2-7; TRBD2 might be the D (6 bases). V gave up 6 bases and J gave up 4 bases, with 16 bases separating them. Germline values: CDR1 MDHEN, CDR2 SYDVKM. The CDR3 runs 14 residues. The CDR3 bases are TGTGCCAGCAGCCTTACGGGGGATGGGTACGAGCAGTACTTC. Residues: CASSLTGDGYEQYF.

This clone appeared once. This sequence joins TRBV7-3 and TRBJ2-3, with 8 bases lining up with TRBD2. Germline values: CDR1 SGHTA, CDR2 FQGTGA. The CDR3 extends over 22 amino acids. Trimming cost V 2 bases and J 0 bases; bases outside gene matches: 22. The chain's CDR3 is CASSLWGVSGTRGSLSTDTQYF. The CDR3 DNA follows: TGTGCCAGCAGCTTATGGGGCGTCTCAGGGACTAGGGGTTCCCTTAGCACAGATACGCAGTATTTT.

This clone was seen a few times. This rearrangement joins TRBV28 to TRBJ1-3, with 7 bases aligning to TRBD1. The J segment lost 1 base and the V segment lost 5 bases, leaving 8 bases of the junction unmatched. Looked up from germline, CDR1 is MDHEN and CDR2 is SYDVKM. This CDR3 spans 16 amino acids. This CDR3 reads CASSRSGGLSGNTIYF. CDR3 bases: TGTGCCAGCAGTCGCTCAGGGGGACTGTCTGGAAACACCATATATTTT.

V and J are TRBV5-1 and TRBJ1-2; 10 nucleotides agree with TRBD1. The V and J ends lost 3 bases and 4 bases, in that order; junction bases with no gene match: 6. The CDR3 length is 15 residues. In germline, CDR1 is SGHRS, CDR2 YFSETQ. As DNA, the CDR3 is TGCGCCAGCAGCTCTGTGGGACAGGGGATCTATGGCTACACCTTC. Translation gives CASSSVGQGIYGYTF.

The rearrangement links TRBV4-1 to TRBJ1-2; D is unclear. The CDR3 consists of 13 residues. Trimming left V 5 bases short and J 4 bases short, with 11 bases between. Germline lookup yields CDR1 MGHRA and CDR2 YSYEKL. CDR3 loop: CASSITEGYGYTF. CDR3 nucleotide sequence: TGCGCCAGCAGCATCACAGAAGGCTATGGCTACACCTTC.

The V and J genes are TRBV5-4 and TRBJ1-1; D is unclear. Per the germline V gene, CDR1 is SGHNT and CDR2 is YYREEE (reference sequence). The V gene lost 0 bases and the J gene lost 7 bases, with 7 bases spanning the gap. The CDR3 covers 12 residues. The CDR3: CASSLGAVEAFF. The DNA for the CDR3 is TGTGCCAGCAGCTTGGGAGCGGTTGAAGCTTTCTTT.

The rearrangement links TRBV6-6 to TRBJ1-3, with TRBD1 as a possible D gene (6 bases). V lost 9 bases, J lost 9 bases, and 18 bases lay in between. Germline V gene lookup returns CDR1 MNHNY and CDR2 SVGAGI (reference sequence). This CDR3 contains 13 residues. CDR3 in DNA: TGTGCCAGTCTCACGGGAGGGGGGAGCACCATATATTTT. Residues: CASLTGGGSTIYF.

This clone was recorded once. This sequence joins TRBV5-5 and TRBJ2-2; 10 bases map to TRBD2. There are 18 residues in the CDR3. V lost 2 bases and J lost 5; bases outside the gene matches: 12. CDR1 and CDR2 (germline): SGHKS, YYEKEE (reference sequence). CDR3 sequence: CASSLRLLAGAGTGELFF. The CDR3 DNA follows: TGTGCCAGCAGCTTACGATTGCTAGCGGGAGCGGGGACCGGGGAGCTGTTTTTT. Full variable domain (remainder filled in from reference TRBV5-5 and TRBJ2-2): DAGVTQSPTHLIKTRGQQVTLRCSPISGHKSVSWYQQVLGQGPQFIFQYYEKEERGRGNFPDRFSARQFPNYSSELNVNALLLGDSALYLCASSLRLLAGAGTGELFFGEGSRLTVL.

There are a few counts of this clone. The chain uses TRBV6-4 and TRBJ2-2; 15 nucleotides line up with TRBD2. V trimming: 6 bases; J trimming: 3 bases; junction bases outside the gene matches: 11. The CDR3 totals 19 residues. The germline gives CDR1 MRHNA, CDR2 SNTAGT. The CDR3 spells CASRKGLAGGLRYTGELFF. The CDR3 DNA sequence: TGTGCCAGCAGAAAGGGACTAGCGGGAGGACTAAGGTACACCGGGGAGCTGTTTTTT.

This chain joins TRBV19 and TRBJ2-3, with a weak D call TRBD1 (7 bases). The CDR3 has 14 amino acids. Germline V gives CDR1 LNHDA, CDR2 SQIVND (reference sequence). The V end lost 10 bases, the J end lost 2 bases, and 16 bases lay between the germline ends. The chain's CDR3 is CATSGGTHTDTQYF. In DNA form, the CDR3 reads TGTGCCACCTCAGGGGGGACCCACACAGATACGCAGTATTTT.